This TCR beta chain came from a study of radiotherapy plus CTLA-4 blockade in lung cancer. General study results and limits: In blood, tumor-derived TCR clones expanded after radiotherapy plus ipilimumab.

Trimming stripped 2 bases from V and 6 bases from J, with 14 bases between. CDR1 is SGHNT and CDR2 is YYREEE in the germline V gene (reference sequence). The CDR3 totals 15 residues. Those patients who had chemo-refractory metastatic non-small-cell lung cancer were given focal radiation along with CTLA-4 blockade through ipilimumab. The table came from immunoSEQ multiplex PCR; TCRdb's copy has only in-frame clones and leaves some out. The sample includes more than 75,000 clones, about two thirds seen only once; the top ten take around an eighth. Comment on this clone: What it recognizes is unknown.

The chain couples TRBV5-4 to TRBJ2-2, with D perhaps TRBD1 or TRBD2 (7 bases each). The TCR originated in a human donor with non-small cell lung cancer that progressed on radiotherapy plus ipilimumab. The starting material was peripheral blood, obtained from a patient treated with radiotherapy plus ipilimumab. In nucleotides, the CDR3 is TGTGCCAGCAGCTTAAGCAGGGGGGGGGCCGGGGAGCTGTTTTTT. Amino acid sequence: CASSLSRGGAGELFF.